A selection of T cell receptor beta chains follows, all from one sample in a study of neurological immune-mediated disorders. TCRdb fed the 5' RACE reads into MiXCR, producing one record per CDR3 protein. Among under 85,000 distinct CDR3 sequences, 12% to 15% were seen once, and the ten largest hold approximately 7.5%. Sequenced sample: PBMCs. The receptors were sampled from a woman aged 50 to 65 in good health. Both conserved end residues are part of each CDR3. A D gene is named only where the DNA matches it firmly. For some rows the clone size is stated as once, few or many, or as a class when expanded; others skip it.

j_call	v_call	clone_size	d_call	cdr3_aa	cdr3_nt
TRBJ2-5	TRBV7-8	many	TRBD1	CASSTRTGLETQYF	TGTGCCAGCAGCACGCGGACAGGGCTAGAGACCCAGTACTTC
TRBJ2-3	TRBV5-5	many	.	CASRSTGAVVTDTQYF	TGTGCCAGCAGATCGACGGGGGCTGTTGTGACAGATACGCAGTATTTT
TRBJ1-4	TRBV10-2	many	.	CASSKTVPPEKLFF	TGCGCCAGCAGTAAGACAGTCCCTCCGGAAAAACTGTTTTTT
TRBJ2-2	TRBV5-1	many	.	CASVSAANTGELFF	TGCGCCAGCGTATCGGCGGCGAACACCGGGGAGCTGTTTTTT
TRBJ2-1	TRBV28	many	TRBD2	CASSLGREGRRQFF	TGTGCCAGCAGTTTGGGGCGGGAGGGCCGTCGGCAGTTCTTC
TRBJ2-2	TRBV7-2	many	.	CASSLPSPGRGTGELFF	TGTGCCAGCAGCTTACCCTCCCCGGGACGTGGGACCGGGGAGCTGTTTTTT
TRBJ2-5	TRBV7-8	many	.	CASSLGVTRETQYF	TGTGCCAGCAGCTTAGGCGTCACGAGGGAGACCCAGTACTTC
TRBJ2-1	TRBV5-1	many	TRBD2	CASSAERGSYNEQFF	TGCGCCAGCAGCGCGGAGCGGGGGAGCTACAATGAGCAGTTCTTC
TRBJ2-1	TRBV5-1	many	.	CASSNGPVDEQFF	TGCGCCAGCAGCAATGGCCCTGTGGATGAGCAGTTCTTC
TRBJ1-3	TRBV5-1	.	.	CASSRTTGFSGNTIYF	TGCGCCAGCAGCCGGACGACAGGTTTCTCTGGAAACACCATATATTTT
TRBJ2-3	TRBV9	many	TRBD2	CASSGSSGDAQYF	TGTGCCAGCAGCGGATCAAGCGGGGACGCGCAGTATTTT
TRBJ1-2	TRBV5-1	many	.	CASSRDQGAQGGYTF	TGCGCCAGCAGCCGAGACCAGGGAGCTCAAGGGGGCTACACCTTC
TRBJ2-3	TRBV5-1	many	TRBD2	CTSSLNGGAGDTQYF	TGCACCAGCAGCCTCAACGGGGGGGCAGGGGATACGCAGTATTTT
TRBJ2-7	TRBV20-1	.	TRBD1	CSAATGGADYEQYF	TGCAGCGCCGCCACAGGGGGCGCAGACTACGAGCAGTACTTC
TRBJ2-3	TRBV5-1	many	TRBD2	CASSLSGADTQYF	TGCGCCAGCAGCTTGAGCGGGGCAGATACGCAGTATTTT
TRBJ2-1	TRBV12-3/TRBV12-4	many	TRBD1	CASSLGTAIYNEQFF	TGTGCCAGCAGTCTCGGGACAGCGATCTACAATGAGCAGTTCTTC
TRBJ1-3	TRBV5-6	few	.	CASSLREAGNTIYF	TGTGCCAGCAGCTTGAGGGAGGCTGGAAACACCATATATTTT
TRBJ2-1	TRBV5-1	many	TRBD2	CASSFTSGRAGQFF	TGCGCCAGCAGCTTTACTAGCGGGAGGGCCGGGCAGTTCTTC
TRBJ2-3	TRBV6-1	.	TRBD2	CADTSWTSATDTQYF	TGTGCCGACACTTCATGGACTAGCGCCACAGATACGCAGTATTTT
TRBJ2-7	TRBV20-1	many	TRBD2	CSARSQAGVYEQYF	TGCAGTGCTAGAAGCCAAGCGGGGGTTTACGAGCAGTACTTC
TRBJ2-5	TRBV20-1	many	.	CSARGAGVETQYF	TGCAGTGCTAGAGGGGCAGGTGTGGAGACCCAGTACTTC
TRBJ2-2	TRBV29-1	many	.	CSVDRMGTGELFF	TGCAGCGTTGACAGGATGGGTACCGGGGAGCTGTTTTTT
TRBJ1-5	TRBV7-9	many	.	CASSLKANQPQHF	TGTGCCAGCAGCTTAAAGGCTAATCAGCCCCAGCATTTT
TRBJ1-3	TRBV5-1	many	.	CASSLAPDYSGNTIYF	TGCGCCAGCAGCTTGGCCCCAGACTACTCTGGAAACACCATATATTTT
TRBJ2-5	TRBV7-9	many	TRBD1	CASSLIGGQGPSTTQYF	TGTGCCAGCAGCTTAATCGGGGGACAGGGGCCCTCCACGACCCAGTACTTC
TRBJ1-6	TRBV7-2	many	.	CASSPPTGRFSALHF	TGTGCCAGCAGCCCTCCTACAGGGCGCTTTTCGGCCCTCCACTTT
TRBJ2-2	TRBV28	many	.	CASSRLERAGELFF	TGTGCCAGCAGCCGCCTAGAACGGGCCGGGGAGCTGTTTTTT
TRBJ2-1	TRBV28	.	TRBD2	CASSSLEASGAHEQFF	TGTGCCAGCAGTTCCCTTGAGGCTAGCGGGGCCCATGAGCAGTTCTTC
TRBJ2-7	TRBV19	.	TRBD1	CASSLGTGTYEQYF	TGTGCCAGTAGTTTGGGGACAGGAACCTACGAGCAGTACTTC
TRBJ2-7	TRBV5-1	many	.	CASSGTGGAYEQYF	TGCGCCAGCAGCGGTACAGGGGGGGCCTACGAGCAGTACTTC
TRBJ1-2	TRBV28	many	.	CASRTTGAGYGYTF	TGTGCCAGCAGGACGACCGGGGCAGGCTATGGCTACACCTTC
TRBJ1-6	TRBV5-1	many	.	CASSLLQGDPLHF	TGCGCCAGCAGCTTGTTACAGGGAGATCCCCTCCACTTT
TRBJ1-1	TRBV5-1	many	TRBD1	CASSFGAGTGDTEAFF	TGCGCCAGCAGCTTTGGGGCCGGGACAGGGGACACTGAAGCTTTCTTT
TRBJ2-3	TRBV6-1	many	.	CGQGATFCTDTQYF	TGTGGGCAAGGGGCGACGTTTTGCACAGATACGCAGTATTTT
TRBJ2-1	TRBV9	few	TRBD2	CASSGSGWAYNEQFF	TGTGCCAGCAGCGGTAGCGGGTGGGCCTACAATGAGCAGTTCTTC
TRBJ2-2	TRBV10-3	.	TRBD2	CAIRERENTGELFF	TGTGCCATCAGGGAGCGGGAGAACACCGGGGAGCTATTTTTT
TRBJ1-1	TRBV28	many	.	CASSLLGLGMNTEAFF	TGTGCCAGCAGTTTATTAGGTCTGGGCATGAACACTGAAGCTTTCTTT
TRBJ1-6	TRBV20-1	many	TRBD1	CSARDKWQGVSPLHF	TGCAGTGCTAGAGATAAATGGCAGGGGGTTTCACCCCTCCACTTT
TRBJ1-1	TRBV5-1	many	.	CASSLAFPNTEAFF	TGCGCCAGCAGCTTGGCATTTCCGAACACTGAAGCTTTCTTT
TRBJ1-4	TRBV5-1	many	.	CASSLMAATNEKLFF	TGCGCCAGCAGCTTGATGGCAGCAACTAATGAAAAACTGTTTTTT
TRBJ1-1	TRBV20-1	many	.	CSARQGNTEAFF	TGCAGTGCTAGACAGGGGAACACTGAAGCTTTCTTT
TRBJ1-1	TRBV7-9	many	.	CASSSTGNTEAFF	TGTGCCAGCAGCTCGACAGGGAACACTGAAGCTTTCTTT